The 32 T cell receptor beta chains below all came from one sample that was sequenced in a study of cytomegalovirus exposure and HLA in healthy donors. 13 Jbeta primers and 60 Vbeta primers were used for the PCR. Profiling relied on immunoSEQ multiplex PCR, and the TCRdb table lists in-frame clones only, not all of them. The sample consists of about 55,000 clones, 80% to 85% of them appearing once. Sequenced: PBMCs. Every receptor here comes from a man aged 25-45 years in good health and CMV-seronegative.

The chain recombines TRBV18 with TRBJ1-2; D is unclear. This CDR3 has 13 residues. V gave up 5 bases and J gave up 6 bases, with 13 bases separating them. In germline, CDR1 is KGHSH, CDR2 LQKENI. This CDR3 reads CASSEQGGNGYTF. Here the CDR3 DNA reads TGTGCCAGCTCAGAACAAGGAGGGAATGGCTACACCTTC.

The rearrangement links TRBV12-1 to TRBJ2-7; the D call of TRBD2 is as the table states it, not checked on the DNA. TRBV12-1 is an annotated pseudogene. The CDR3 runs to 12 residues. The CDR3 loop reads CASSPDSYEQYF. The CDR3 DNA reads TGTGCCAGCAGCCCCGACTCGTACGAGCAGTACTTC.

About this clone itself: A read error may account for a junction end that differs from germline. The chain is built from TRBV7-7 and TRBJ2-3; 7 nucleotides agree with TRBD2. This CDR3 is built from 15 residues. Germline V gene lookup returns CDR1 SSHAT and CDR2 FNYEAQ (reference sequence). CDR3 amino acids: CASSLGEGPADTQYF. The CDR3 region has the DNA TGTGCTAGCAGCTTAGGGGAGGGCCCCGCAGATACGCAGTATTTT.

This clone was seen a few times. The CDR3: CASSLTGDYGYTF. Written as DNA, the CDR3 is TGTGCCAGCAGTCTGACGGGAGACTATGGCTACACCTTC. The chain employs TRBV28 and TRBJ1-2; D uncertain. This CDR3 has 13 amino acids. V was clipped by 5 bases and J by 3 bases, with 10 bases between them. In germline, CDR1 is MDHEN, CDR2 SYDVKM.

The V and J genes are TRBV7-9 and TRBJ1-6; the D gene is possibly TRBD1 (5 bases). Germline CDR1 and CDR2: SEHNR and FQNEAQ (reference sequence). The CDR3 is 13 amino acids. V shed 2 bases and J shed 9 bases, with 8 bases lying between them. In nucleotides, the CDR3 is TGTGCCAGCAGCTTACAGGGAAGTTCACCCCTCCACTTT. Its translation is CASSLQGSSPLHF.

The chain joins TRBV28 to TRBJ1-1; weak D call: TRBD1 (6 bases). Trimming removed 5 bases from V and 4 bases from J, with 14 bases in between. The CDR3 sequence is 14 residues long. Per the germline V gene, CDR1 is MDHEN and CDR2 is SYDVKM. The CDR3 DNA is TGTGCCAGCAGTGTCAGGGGTCTAATCACTGAAGCTTTCTTT. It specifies CASSVRGLITEAFF. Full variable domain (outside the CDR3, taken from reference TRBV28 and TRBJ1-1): DVKVTQSSRYLVKRTGEKVFLECVQDMDHENMFWYRQDPGLGLRLIYFSYDVKMKEKGDIPEGYSVSREKKERFSLILESASTNQTSMYLCASSVRGLITEAFFGQGTRLTVV.

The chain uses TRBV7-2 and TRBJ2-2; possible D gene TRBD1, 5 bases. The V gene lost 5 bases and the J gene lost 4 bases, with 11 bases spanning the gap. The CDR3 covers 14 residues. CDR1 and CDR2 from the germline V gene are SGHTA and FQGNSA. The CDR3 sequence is CASSPRVSTGELFF. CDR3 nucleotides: TGTGCCAGCAGCCCCAGGGTCAGCACCGGGGAGCTGTTTTTT.

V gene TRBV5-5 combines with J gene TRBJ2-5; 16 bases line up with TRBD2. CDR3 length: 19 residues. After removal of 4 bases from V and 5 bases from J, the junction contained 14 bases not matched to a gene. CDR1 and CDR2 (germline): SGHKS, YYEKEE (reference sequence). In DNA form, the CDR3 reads TGTGCCAGCAGCGGCGGGACTAGCGGGGGGGCCATAGATCCGGAGACCCAGTACTTC. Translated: CASSGGTSGGAIDPETQYF.

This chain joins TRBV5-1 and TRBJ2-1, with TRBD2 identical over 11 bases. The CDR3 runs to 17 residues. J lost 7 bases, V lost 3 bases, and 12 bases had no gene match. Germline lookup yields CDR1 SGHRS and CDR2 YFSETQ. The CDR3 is CASSSLLSSGRTNEQFF. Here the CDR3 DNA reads TGCGCCAGCAGCTCACTACTTTCTAGCGGGAGGACGAATGAGCAGTTCTTC.

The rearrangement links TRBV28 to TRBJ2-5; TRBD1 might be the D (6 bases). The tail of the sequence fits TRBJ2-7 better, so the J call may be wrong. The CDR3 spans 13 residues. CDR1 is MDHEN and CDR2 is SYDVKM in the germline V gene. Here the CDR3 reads CATRQAAYYEQYF. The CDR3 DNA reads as TGTGCCACCAGACAGGCGGCATACTACGAGCAGTACTTC.

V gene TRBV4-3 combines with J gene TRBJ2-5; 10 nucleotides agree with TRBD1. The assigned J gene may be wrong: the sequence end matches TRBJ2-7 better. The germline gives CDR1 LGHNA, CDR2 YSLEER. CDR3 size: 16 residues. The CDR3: CASSYSGTGEEYEQYF. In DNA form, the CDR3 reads TGCGCCAGCAGCTACTCCGGGACAGGGGAGGAGTACGAGCAGTACTTC.

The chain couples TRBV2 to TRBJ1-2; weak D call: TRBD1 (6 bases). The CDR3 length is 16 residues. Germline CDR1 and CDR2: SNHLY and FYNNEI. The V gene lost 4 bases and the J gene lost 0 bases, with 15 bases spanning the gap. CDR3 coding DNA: TGTGCCAGCAGTGGAAAGGGGGTCCCTGCTAACTATGGCTACACCTTC. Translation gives CASSGKGVPANYGYTF.

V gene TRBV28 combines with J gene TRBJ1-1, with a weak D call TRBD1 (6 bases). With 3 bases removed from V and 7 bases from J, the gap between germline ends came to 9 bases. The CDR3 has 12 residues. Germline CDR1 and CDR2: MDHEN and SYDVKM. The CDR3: CASSLYRDEAFF. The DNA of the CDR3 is TGTGCCAGCAGTTTGTACAGGGATGAAGCTTTCTTT.

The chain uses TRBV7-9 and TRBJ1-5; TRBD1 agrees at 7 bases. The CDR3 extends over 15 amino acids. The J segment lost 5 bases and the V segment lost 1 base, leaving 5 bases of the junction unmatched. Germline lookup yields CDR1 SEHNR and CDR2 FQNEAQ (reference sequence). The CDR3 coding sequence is TGTGCCAGCAGCTTAGATCTCACAGGGGATCAGCCCCAGCATTTT. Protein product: CASSLDLTGDQPQHF.

CDR3 bases: TGTGCCAGCACCCAACCGCGAAAAGGGGCAGATACGCAGTATTTT. Protein: CASTQPRKGADTQYF. J is TRBJ2-3 and V is TRBV7-2; tentative D call: TRBD1 (5 bases). CDR1 and CDR2 from the germline V gene are SGHTA and FQGNSA. V lost 7 bases, J lost 4 bases, and 18 bases lay in between. CDR3 length: 15 residues.

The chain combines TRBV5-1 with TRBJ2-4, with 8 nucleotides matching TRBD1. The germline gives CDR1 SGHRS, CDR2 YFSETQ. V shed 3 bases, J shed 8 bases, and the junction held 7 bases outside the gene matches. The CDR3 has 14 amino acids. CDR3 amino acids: CASSSMTGADIQYF. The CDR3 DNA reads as TGCGCCAGCAGCTCCATGACAGGGGCGGACATTCAGTACTTC. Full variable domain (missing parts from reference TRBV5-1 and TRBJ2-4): KAGVTQTPRYLIKTRGQQVTLSCSPISGHRSVSWYQQTPGQGLQFLFEYFSETQRNKGNFPGRFSGRQFSNSRSEMNVSTLELGDSALYLCASSSMTGADIQYFGAGTRLSVL.

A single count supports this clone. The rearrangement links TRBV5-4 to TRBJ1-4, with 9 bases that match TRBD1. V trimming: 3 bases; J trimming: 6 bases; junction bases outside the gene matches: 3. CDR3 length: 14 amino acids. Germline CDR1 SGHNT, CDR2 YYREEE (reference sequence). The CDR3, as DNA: TGTGCCAGCAGCTCAAGACAGGGGGATGAAAAACTGTTTTTT. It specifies CASSSRQGDEKLFF.

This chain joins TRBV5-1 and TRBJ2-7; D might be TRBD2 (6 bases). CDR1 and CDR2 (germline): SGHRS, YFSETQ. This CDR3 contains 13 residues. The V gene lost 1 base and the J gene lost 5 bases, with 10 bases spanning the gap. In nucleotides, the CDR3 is TGCGCCAGCAGCTTGTCTGGGGGGAACGAGCAGTACTTC. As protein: CASSLSGGNEQYF. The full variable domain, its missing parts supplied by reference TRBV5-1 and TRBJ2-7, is KAGVTQTPRYLIKTRGQQVTLSCSPISGHRSVSWYQQTPGQGLQFLFEYFSETQRNKGNFPGRFSGRQFSNSRSEMNVSTLELGDSALYLCASSLSGGNEQYFGPGTRLTVT.

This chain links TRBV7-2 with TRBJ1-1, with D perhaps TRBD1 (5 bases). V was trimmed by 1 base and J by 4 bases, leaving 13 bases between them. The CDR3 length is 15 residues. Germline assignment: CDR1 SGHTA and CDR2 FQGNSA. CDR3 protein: CASSLEAGRSTEAFF. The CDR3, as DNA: TGTGCCAGCAGCTTAGAGGCAGGGCGATCCACTGAAGCTTTCTTT.

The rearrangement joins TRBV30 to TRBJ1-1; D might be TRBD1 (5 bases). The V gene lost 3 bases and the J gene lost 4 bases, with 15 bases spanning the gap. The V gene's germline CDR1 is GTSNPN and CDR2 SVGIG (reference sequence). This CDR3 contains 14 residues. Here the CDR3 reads CAWRFKGQGTEAFF. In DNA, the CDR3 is TGTGCCTGGAGGTTTAAGGGGCAGGGCACTGAAGCTTTCTTT.

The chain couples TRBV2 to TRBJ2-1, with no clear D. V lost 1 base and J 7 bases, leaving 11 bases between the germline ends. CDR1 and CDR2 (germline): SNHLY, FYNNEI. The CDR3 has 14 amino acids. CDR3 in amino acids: CASSEDRRLNEQFF. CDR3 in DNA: TGTGCCAGCAGTGAAGATCGACGACTTAATGAGCAGTTCTTC.

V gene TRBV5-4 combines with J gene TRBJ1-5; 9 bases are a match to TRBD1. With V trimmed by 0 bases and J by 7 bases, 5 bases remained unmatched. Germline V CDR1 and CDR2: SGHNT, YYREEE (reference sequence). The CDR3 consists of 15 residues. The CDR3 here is CASSLDRGQEQPQHF. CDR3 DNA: TGTGCCAGCAGCTTGGACAGGGGGCAGGAACAGCCCCAGCATTTT.

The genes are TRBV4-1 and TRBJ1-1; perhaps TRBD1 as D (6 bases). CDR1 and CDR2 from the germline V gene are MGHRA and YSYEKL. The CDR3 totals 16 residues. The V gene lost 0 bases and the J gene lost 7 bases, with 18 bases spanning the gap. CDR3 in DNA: TGCGCCAGCAGCCAAGAAGGGAGGGGGGAAGGCGGTGAAGCTTTCTTT. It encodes CASSQEGRGEGGEAFF.

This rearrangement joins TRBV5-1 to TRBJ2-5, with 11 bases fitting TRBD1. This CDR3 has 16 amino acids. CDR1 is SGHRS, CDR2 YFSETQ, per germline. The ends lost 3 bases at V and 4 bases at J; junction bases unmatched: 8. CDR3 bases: TGCGCCAGCAGCTGGAACGGAGGGACAGGGGGAGAGACCCAGTACTTC. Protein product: CASSWNGGTGGETQYF.

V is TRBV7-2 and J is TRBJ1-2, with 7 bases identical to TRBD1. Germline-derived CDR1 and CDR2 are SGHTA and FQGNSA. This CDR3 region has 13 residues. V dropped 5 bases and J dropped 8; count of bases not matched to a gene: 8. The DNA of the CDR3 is TGTGCCAGCAGCCCGGACAGGCACCGGGGCTACACCTTC. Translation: CASSPDRHRGYTF.

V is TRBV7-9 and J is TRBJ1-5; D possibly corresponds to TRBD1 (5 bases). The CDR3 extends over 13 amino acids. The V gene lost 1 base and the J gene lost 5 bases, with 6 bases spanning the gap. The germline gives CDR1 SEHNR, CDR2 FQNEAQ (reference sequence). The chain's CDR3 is CASSLGGHQPQHF. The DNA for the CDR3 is TGTGCCAGCAGCTTAGGGGGCCATCAGCCCCAGCATTTT. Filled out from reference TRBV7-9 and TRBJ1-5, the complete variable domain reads DTGVSQNPRHKITKRGQNVTFRCDPISEHNRLYWYRQTLGQGPEFLTYFQNEAQLEKSRLLSDRFSAERPKGSFSTLEIQRTEQGDSAMYLCASSLGGHQPQHFGDGTRLSIL.

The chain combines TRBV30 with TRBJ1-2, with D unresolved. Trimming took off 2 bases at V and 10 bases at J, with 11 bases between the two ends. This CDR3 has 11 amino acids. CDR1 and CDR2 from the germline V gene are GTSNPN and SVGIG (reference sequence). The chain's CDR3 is CAWSIRRHYTF. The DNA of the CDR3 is TGTGCCTGGAGTATAAGGCGACACTACACCTTC.

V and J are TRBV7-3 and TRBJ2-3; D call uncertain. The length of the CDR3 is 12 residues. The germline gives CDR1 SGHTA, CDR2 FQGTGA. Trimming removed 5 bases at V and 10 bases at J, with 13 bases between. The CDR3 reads CASSAYTGAQYF. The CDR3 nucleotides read TGTGCCAGCAGCGCTTATACTGGTGCGCAGTATTTT.

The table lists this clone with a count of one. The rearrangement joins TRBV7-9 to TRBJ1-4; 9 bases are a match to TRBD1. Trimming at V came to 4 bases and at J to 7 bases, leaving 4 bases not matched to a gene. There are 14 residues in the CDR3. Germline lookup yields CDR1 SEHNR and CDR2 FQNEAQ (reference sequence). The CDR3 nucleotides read TGTGCCAGCAGCTGGGACAGGGAGGGTGAAAAACTGTTTTTT. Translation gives CASSWDREGEKLFF.

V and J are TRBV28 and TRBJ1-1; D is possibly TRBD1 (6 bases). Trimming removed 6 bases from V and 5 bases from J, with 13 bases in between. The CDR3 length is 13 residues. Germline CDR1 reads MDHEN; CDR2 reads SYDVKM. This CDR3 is CASSPHRVTEAFF. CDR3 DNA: TGTGCCAGCAGCCCCCACAGGGTAACTGAAGCTTTCTTT.

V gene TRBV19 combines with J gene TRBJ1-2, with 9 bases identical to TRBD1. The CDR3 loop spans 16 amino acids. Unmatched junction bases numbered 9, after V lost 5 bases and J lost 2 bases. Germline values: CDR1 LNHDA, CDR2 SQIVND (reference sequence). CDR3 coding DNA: TGTGCCAGTAGTGCCCATGGACAGGGGCAGAACTATGGCTACACCTTC. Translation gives CASSAHGQGQNYGYTF.

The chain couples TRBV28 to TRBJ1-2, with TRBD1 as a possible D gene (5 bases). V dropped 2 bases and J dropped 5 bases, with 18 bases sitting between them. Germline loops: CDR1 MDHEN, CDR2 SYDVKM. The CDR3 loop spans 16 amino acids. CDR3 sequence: CASSLVMGMGPYGYTF. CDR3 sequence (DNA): TGTGCCAGCAGTTTAGTAATGGGAATGGGGCCATATGGCTACACCTTC.